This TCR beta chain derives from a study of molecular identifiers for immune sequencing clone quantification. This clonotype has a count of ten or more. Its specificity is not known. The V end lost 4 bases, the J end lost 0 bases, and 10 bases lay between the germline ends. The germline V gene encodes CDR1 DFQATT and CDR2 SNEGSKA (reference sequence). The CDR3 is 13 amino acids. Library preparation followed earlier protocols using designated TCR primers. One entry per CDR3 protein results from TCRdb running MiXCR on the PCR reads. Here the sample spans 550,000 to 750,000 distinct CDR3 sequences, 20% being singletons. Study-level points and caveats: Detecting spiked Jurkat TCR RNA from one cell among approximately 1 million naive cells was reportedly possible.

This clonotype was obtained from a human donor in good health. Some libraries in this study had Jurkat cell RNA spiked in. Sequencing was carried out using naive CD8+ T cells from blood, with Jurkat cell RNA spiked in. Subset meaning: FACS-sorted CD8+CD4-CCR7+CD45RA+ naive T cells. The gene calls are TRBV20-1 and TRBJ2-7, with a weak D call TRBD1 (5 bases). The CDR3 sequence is CSAKDTNSYEQYF. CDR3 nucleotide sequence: TGCAGTGCTAAGGACACAAACTCCTACGAGCAGTACTTC.